The 18 T cell receptor beta chains given below trace back to one sample, sequenced in a study of cytomegalovirus exposure and HLA in healthy donors. With 60 Vbeta and 13 Jbeta primers, the PCR was carried out. Only in-frame clones appear in the TCRdb table, and some are missing; sequencing was by immunoSEQ multiplex PCR. The data hold 100,000 to 150,000 clones, with about four fifths observed a single time. Specimen: PBMCs. Receptors were obtained from a man aged 18 to 30 in good health and CMV-seronegative.

This rearrangement joins TRBV5-8 to TRBJ1-1; D is uncertain. This CDR3 contains 14 residues. Germline V gives CDR1 SGHTS, CDR2 YDEGEE. Trimming left V 5 bases short and J 1 base short, with 12 bases between. CDR3 loop: CASSPDLENTEAFF. CDR3 nucleotides: TGTGCCAGCAGTCCGGATCTAGAGAACACTGAAGCTTTCTTT.

This clone was recorded only once. The chain carries TRBV28 and TRBJ2-7, with 8 positions matching TRBD2. The CDR3 is 17 residues long. CDR1 is MDHEN, CDR2 SYDVKM, per germline. J gave up 0 bases and V 3 bases, and 10 bases lay outside the gene matches. The CDR3 protein is CASSFIGGGTSSYEQYF. In DNA, the CDR3 is TGTGCCAGCAGTTTCATCGGGGGGGGAACAAGCTCCTACGAGCAGTACTTC.

The chain employs TRBV7-9 and TRBJ1-4; D is perhaps TRBD1 (5 bases). CDR3 size: 15 residues. Germline CDR1 reads SEHNR; CDR2 reads FQNEAQ (reference sequence). Trimming shortened V by 1 base and J by 3 bases, and 9 bases separated the two germline ends. CDR3 bases: TGTGCCAGCAGCTTAGGTGGGGCCGCTAATGAAAAACTGTTTTTT. Its protein is CASSLGGAANEKLFF.

The gene calls are TRBV10-3 and TRBJ1-5, with 7 bases lining up with TRBD1. The J segment lost 0 bases and the V segment lost 4 bases, leaving 6 bases of the junction unmatched. CDR1 and CDR2 from the germline V gene are ENHRY and SYGVKD. This CDR3 has 16 amino acids. Written as DNA, the CDR3 is TGTGCCATCAGTGCGGCCGGGACAGATAGCAATCAGCCCCAGCATTTT. Its protein product is CAISAAGTDSNQPQHF.

V is TRBV28 and J is TRBJ1-1; 7 nucleotides align to TRBD1. The CDR3 is 16 residues long. Germline assignment: CDR1 MDHEN and CDR2 SYDVKM. J was trimmed by 7 bases and V by 4 bases; bases with no gene match: 15. The chain's CDR3 is CASSSNIYRGASEAFF. The CDR3 bases are TGTGCCAGCAGTTCCAATATTTACAGGGGCGCGAGTGAAGCTTTCTTT.

V gene TRBV28 combines with J gene TRBJ2-1; tentative D call: TRBD1 (6 bases). Per germline, CDR1 MDHEN and CDR2 SYDVKM. This CDR3 is built from 14 residues. V was pared by 7 bases and J by 1 base, with 11 bases between. CDR3: CASTGDRSYNEQFF. CDR3 nucleotide sequence: TGTGCCAGCACAGGGGACCGATCCTACAATGAGCAGTTCTTC.

J is TRBJ2-5 and V is TRBV28; TRBD2 matches at 8 bases. V lost 5 bases and J lost 2; bases outside the gene matches: 10. CDR3 length: 16 residues. Per germline, CDR1 MDHEN and CDR2 SYDVKM. CDR3 sequence: CASSKIAGRTQETQYF. The CDR3 bases are TGTGCCAGCAGTAAAATAGCGGGGCGAACACAAGAGACCCAGTACTTC.

J is TRBJ2-3 and V is TRBV7-9, with D maybe TRBD2 (6 bases). CDR1 is SEHNR, CDR2 FQNEAQ, per germline (reference sequence). The CDR3 covers 19 residues. Deletions cut 5 bases from V and 2 bases from J, with 26 bases between. The CDR3: CASSLIDGLAGRYTDTQYF. The DNA of the CDR3 is TGTGCCAGCAGCCTCATTGATGGCCTGGCGGGGCGATACACAGATACGCAGTATTTT.

The chain employs TRBV5-1 and TRBJ2-7, with 8 bases that match TRBD1. The CDR3 totals 14 residues. V was clipped by 2 bases and J by 5 bases; unmatched bases: 6. Germline values: CDR1 SGHRS, CDR2 YFSETQ. CDR3 sequence reads: CASSFSDRAHEQYF. CDR3 coding DNA: TGCGCCAGCAGCTTCTCGGACAGGGCTCACGAGCAGTACTTC.

CDR3 DNA sequence: TGTGCCAGCAGCCATAGCACCGAGAGCGTCTATGGCTACACCTTC. As protein: CASSHSTESVYGYTF. The J gene is TRBJ1-2, the V gene TRBV14; D gene ambiguous. Per the germline V gene, CDR1 is SGHDN and CDR2 is FVKESK. The CDR3 sequence is 15 residues long. Trimming left V 3 bases short and J 4 bases short, with 15 bases between.

The chain uses TRBV9 and TRBJ2-3; the D gene is possibly TRBD2 (7 bases). V lost 2 bases and J 5 bases, leaving 15 bases between the germline ends. Germline CDR1 is SGDLS and CDR2 is YYNGEE. This CDR3 is 15 amino acids long. In DNA form, the CDR3 reads TGTGCCAGCAGCGTCGTAGGGGGGGCCCAAGATACGCAGTATTTT. Amino acids: CASSVVGGAQDTQYF.

The chain carries TRBV4-1 and TRBJ1-5; D call uncertain. V was pared by 1 base and J by 3 bases, with 10 bases between. This CDR3 is built from 15 residues. Germline CDR1 MGHRA, CDR2 YSYEKL. This CDR3 reads CASSQVGTVNQPQHF. The CDR3 DNA reads as TGCGCCAGCAGCCAAGTCGGCACAGTCAATCAGCCCCAGCATTTT.

This clone showed up just a few times. The rearrangement links TRBV4-3 to TRBJ2-2; 7 nucleotides match TRBD1. The CDR3 sequence is 18 residues long. Per germline, CDR1 LGHNA and CDR2 YSLEER. J gave up 1 base and V 1 base, and 9 bases lay outside the gene matches. As DNA, the CDR3 is TGCGCCAGCAGCCAAGGACCGGGACAGCTCCTGAACACCGGGGAGCTGTTTTTT. Translating gives CASSQGPGQLLNTGELFF.

The chain links TRBV9 to TRBJ1-1; D is uncertain. Germline V gene data show CDR1 as SGDLS and CDR2 as YYNGEE. The CDR3 consists of 14 residues. The V end was cut by 0 bases, the J end by 6 bases, with 12 bases between. The CDR3 sequence: CASSVEQSLAEAFF. The CDR3 DNA sequence: TGTGCCAGCAGCGTAGAACAGTCGCTCGCTGAAGCTTTCTTT.

The V call is TRBV30, the J call TRBJ1-4; D perhaps matches TRBD1 (5 bases). Germline CDR1 reads GTSNPN; CDR2 reads SVGIG (reference sequence). The CDR3 consists of 12 residues. The V and J ends lost 5 bases and 10 bases respectively, with 14 bases between them. CDR3 residues: CAWDGGFGKLFF. The CDR3, as DNA: TGTGCCTGGGATGGGGGGTTTGGAAAACTGTTTTTT.

The rearrangement joins TRBV7-3 to TRBJ2-7; 10 bases align to TRBD1. V lost 5 bases to trimming and J lost 5 bases; unmatched junction nucleotides: 30. Germline assignment: CDR1 SGHTA and CDR2 FQGTGA. The CDR3 runs 22 residues. CDR3 bases: TGTGCCAGCAGCCCCATATACCCCGGAGGGCCCGATTCCGGGACAGGGGTCCACGAGCAGTACTTC. It translates to CASSPIYPGGPDSGTGVHEQYF.

This clone showed up just once. In DNA, the CDR3 is TGTGCCAGCAGCGACAGGAAGAACACTGAAGCTTTCTTT. Translating gives CASSDRKNTEAFF. V gene TRBV2 combines with J gene TRBJ1-1; D might be TRBD1 (6 bases). This CDR3 is built from 13 residues. Trimming left V 6 bases short and J 1 base short, with 9 bases between. Germline CDR1 and CDR2: SNHLY and FYNNEI.

The gene calls are TRBV2 and TRBJ2-3; D remains unclear. Germline loops: CDR1 SNHLY, CDR2 FYNNEI. This CDR3 region has 11 residues. V lost 7 bases and J lost 3, with 5 bases in between. CDR3 DNA: TGTGCCAGCATACATACAGATACGCAGTATTTT. Protein product: CASIHTDTQYF.